This T cell receptor (beta chain) emerged from a study of T cell responses to AZD1222 COVID-19 vaccine. General study results and limits: Increases in Spike-specific TCR breadth and depth were seen after two AZD1222 doses. It should be noted that donors were predominantly white British and more often female, and clonal diversity was possibly underestimated.

Concerning this clone itself: Its target is unknown.

V dropped 1 base and J dropped 3 bases, with 15 bases sitting between them. From germline, CDR1 is MDHEN and CDR2 SYDVKM. This CDR3 spans 16 amino acids. Measured with immunoSEQ multiplex PCR; TCRdb has only the in-frame clones, and not every one. The profile shows 40,000 to 55,000 clones, around 86% of them singletons. This receptor was identified in an adult who received the AZD1222 COVID-19 vaccine. The specimen was peripheral blood, collected 28 days after the second AZD1222 dose. The chain has TRBV28 and TRBJ1-1; a weak D match, TRBD1 (5 bases). The DNA for the CDR3 is TGTGCCAGCAGTTTATACGGAGGTTTAGGGGACACTGAAGCTTTCTTT. It encodes CASSLYGGLGDTEAFF.